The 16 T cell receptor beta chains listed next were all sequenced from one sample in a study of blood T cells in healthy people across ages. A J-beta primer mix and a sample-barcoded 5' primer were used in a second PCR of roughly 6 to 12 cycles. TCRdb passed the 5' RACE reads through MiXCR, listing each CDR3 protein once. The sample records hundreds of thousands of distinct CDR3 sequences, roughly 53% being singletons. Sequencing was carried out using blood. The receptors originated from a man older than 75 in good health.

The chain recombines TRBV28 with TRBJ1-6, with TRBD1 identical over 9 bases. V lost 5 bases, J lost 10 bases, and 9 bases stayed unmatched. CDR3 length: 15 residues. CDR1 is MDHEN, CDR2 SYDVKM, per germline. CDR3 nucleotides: TGTGCCAGCAGTACCCGGGACAGGGTGTTGTCACCCCTCCACTTT. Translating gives CASSTRDRVLSPLHF.

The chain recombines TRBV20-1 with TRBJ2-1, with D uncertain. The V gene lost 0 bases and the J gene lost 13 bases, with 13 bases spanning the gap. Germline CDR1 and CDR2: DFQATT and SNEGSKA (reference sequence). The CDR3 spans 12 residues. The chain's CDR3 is CSARELRAVQFF. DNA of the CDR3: TGCAGTGCTAGAGAGCTTAGGGCAGTCCAGTTCTTC.

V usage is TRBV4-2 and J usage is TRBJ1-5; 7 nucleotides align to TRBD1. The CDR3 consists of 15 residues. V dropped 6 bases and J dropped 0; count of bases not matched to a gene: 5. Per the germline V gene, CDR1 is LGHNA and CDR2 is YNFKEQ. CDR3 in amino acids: CASRGTENSNQPQHF. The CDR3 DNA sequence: TGTGCCAGCAGGGGGACAGAAAATAGCAATCAGCCCCAGCATTTT.

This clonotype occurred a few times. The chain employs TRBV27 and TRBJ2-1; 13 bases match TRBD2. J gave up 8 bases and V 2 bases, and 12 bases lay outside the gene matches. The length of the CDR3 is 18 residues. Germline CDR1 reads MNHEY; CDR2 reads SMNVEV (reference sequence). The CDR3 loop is CASSLGLGGTSGIHEQFF. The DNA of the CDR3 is TGTGCCAGCAGTTTAGGTCTAGGGGGGACTAGCGGGATCCATGAGCAGTTCTTC.

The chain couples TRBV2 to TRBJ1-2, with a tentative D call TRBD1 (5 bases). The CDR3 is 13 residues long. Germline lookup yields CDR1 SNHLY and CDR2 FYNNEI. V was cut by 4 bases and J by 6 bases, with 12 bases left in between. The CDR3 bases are TGTGCCAGCAGTGTGTTCCCCAGGGATGGCTACACCTTC. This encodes CASSVFPRDGYTF.

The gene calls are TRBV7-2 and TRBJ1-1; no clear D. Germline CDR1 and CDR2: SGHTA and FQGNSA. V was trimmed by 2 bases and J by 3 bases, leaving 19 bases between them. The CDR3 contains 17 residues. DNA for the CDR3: TGTGCCAGCAGCTTATACCCCTCAGACACAGCTTACACTGAAGCTTTCTTT. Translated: CASSLYPSDTAYTEAFF.

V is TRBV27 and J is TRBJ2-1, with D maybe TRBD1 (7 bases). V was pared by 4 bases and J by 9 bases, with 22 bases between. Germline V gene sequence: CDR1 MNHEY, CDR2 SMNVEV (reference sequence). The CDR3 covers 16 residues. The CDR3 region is CASSSPSRRGQGEQFF. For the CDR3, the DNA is TGTGCCAGCAGTTCCCCCTCCAGGAGGGGGCAGGGTGAGCAGTTCTTC.

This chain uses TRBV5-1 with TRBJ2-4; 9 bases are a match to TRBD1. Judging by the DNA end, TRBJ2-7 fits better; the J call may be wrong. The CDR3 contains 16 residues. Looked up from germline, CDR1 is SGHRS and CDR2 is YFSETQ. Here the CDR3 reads CASRNVPGQGYYEQYF. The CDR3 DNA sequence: TGCGCCAGCAGGAACGTACCGGGACAGGGATACTACGAGCAGTACTTC.

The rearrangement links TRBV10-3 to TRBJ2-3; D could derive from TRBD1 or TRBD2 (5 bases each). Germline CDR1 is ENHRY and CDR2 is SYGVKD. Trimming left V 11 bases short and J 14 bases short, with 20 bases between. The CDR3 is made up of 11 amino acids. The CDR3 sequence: CASMGDAYAYF. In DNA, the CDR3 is TGTGCCTCAATGGGGGACGCATACGCGTATTTT.

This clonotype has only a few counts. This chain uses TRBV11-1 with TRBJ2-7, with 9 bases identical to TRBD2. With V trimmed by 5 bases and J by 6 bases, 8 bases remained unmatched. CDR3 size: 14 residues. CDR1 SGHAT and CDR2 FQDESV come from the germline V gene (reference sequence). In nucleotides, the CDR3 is TGTGCCAGCAGCGGATGGCTAGCGGGATCCGAGCAGTACTTC. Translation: CASSGWLAGSEQYF.

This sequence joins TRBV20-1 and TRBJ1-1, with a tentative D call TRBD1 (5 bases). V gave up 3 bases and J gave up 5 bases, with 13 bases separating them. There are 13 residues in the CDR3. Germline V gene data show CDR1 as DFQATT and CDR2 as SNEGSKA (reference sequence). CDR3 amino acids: CSASRVAGTEAFF. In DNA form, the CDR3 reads TGCAGTGCTAGCAGGGTGGCGGGGACTGAAGCTTTCTTT.

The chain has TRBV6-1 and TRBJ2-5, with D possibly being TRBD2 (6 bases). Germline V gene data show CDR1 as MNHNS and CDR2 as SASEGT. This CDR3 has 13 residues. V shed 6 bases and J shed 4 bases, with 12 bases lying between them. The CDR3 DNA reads TGTGCCAGCAGGGCGGGGCAGGTAGAGACCCAGTACTTC. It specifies CASRAGQVETQYF.

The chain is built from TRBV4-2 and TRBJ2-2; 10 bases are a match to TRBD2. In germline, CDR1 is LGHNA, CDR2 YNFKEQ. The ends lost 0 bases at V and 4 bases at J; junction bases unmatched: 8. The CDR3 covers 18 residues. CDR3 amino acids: CASSQDRAGLATTGELFF. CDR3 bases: TGTGCCAGCAGCCAAGATCGGGCGGGACTAGCGACCACCGGGGAGCTGTTTTTT.

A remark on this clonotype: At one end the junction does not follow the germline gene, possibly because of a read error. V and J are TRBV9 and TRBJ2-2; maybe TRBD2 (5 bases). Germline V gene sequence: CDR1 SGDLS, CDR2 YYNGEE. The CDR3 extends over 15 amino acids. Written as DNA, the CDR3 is TGTGCCAGCAGCGTAGGCGGGCGGATCACTGGGGAGTTGTTTTTT. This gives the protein CASSVGGRITGELFF.

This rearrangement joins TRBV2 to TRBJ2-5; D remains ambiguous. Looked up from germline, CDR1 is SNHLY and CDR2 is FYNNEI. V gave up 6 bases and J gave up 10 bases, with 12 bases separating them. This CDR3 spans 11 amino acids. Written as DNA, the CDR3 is TGTGCCAGCAGCCCTTATTACGACCAGTACTTC. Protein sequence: CASSPYYDQYF.

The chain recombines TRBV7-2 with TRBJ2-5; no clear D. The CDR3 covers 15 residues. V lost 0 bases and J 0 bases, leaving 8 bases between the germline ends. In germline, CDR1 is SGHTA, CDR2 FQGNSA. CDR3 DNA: TGTGCCAGCAGCTTAGCTTTCGGGTACCAAGAGACCCAGTACTTC. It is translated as CASSLAFGYQETQYF.